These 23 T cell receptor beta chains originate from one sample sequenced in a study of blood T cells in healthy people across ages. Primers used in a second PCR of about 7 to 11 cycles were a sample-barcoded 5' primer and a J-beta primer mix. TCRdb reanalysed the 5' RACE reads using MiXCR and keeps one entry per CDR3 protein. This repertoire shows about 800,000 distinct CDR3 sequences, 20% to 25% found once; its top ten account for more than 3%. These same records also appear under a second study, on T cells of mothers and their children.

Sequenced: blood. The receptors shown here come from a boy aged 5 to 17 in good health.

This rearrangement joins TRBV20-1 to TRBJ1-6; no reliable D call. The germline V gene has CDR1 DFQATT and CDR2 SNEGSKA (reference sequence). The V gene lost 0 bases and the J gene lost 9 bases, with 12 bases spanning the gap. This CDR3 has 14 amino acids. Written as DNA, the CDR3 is TGCAGTGCTAGAGATTCTGTTGGGTTTTCACCCCTCCACTTT. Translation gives CSARDSVGFSPLHF.

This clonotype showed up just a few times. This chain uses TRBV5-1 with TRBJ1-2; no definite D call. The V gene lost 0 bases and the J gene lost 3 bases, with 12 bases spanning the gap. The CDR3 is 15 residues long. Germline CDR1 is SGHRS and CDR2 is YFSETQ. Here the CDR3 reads CASSLDLGADYGYTF. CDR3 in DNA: TGCGCCAGCAGCTTGGATCTAGGCGCTGACTATGGCTACACCTTC.

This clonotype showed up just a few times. The CDR3: CASSRSRVTTDTQYF. The CDR3 DNA follows: TGTGCCAGCAGCCGCTCTCGCGTAACCACAGATACGCAGTATTTT. The V call is TRBV2, the J call TRBJ2-3; no clear D gene. CDR3 length: 15 residues. Trimming cost V 6 bases and J 2 bases, with 15 bases left between them. Germline lookup yields CDR1 SNHLY and CDR2 FYNNEI.

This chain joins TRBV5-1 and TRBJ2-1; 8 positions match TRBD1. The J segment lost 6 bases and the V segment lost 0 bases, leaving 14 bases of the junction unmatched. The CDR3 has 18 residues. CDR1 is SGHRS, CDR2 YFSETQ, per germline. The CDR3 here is CASSLVGQGMGLGNEQFF. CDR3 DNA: TGCGCCAGCAGCTTGGTAGGACAGGGAATGGGGCTTGGCAATGAGCAGTTCTTC. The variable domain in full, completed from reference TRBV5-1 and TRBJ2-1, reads KAGVTQTPRYLIKTRGQQVTLSCSPISGHRSVSWYQQTPGQGLQFLFEYFSETQRNKGNFPGRFSGRQFSNSRSEMNVSTLELGDSALYLCASSLVGQGMGLGNEQFFGPGTRLTVL.

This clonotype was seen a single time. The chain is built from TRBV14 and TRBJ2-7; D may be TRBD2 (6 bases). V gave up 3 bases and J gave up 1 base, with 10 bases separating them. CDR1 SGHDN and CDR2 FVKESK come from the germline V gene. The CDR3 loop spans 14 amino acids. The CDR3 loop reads CASSHLTRSYEQYF. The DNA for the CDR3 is TGTGCCAGCAGCCACTTGACTAGGTCCTACGAGCAGTACTTC.

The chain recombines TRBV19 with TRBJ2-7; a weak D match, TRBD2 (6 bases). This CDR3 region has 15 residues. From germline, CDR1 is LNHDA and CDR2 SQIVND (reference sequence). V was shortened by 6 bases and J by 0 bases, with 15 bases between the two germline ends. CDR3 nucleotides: TGTGCCAGTAGACCCTGGGCTAGCGCCTCCTACGAGCAGTACTTC. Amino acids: CASRPWASASYEQYF.

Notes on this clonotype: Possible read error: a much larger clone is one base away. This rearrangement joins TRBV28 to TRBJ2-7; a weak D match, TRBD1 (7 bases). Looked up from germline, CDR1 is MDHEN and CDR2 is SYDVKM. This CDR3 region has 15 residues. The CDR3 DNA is TGTGCCAGCAGTTTAGACAGGGACTTTTCCTACGAGCAGTGCTTC. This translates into CASSLDRDFSYEQCF.

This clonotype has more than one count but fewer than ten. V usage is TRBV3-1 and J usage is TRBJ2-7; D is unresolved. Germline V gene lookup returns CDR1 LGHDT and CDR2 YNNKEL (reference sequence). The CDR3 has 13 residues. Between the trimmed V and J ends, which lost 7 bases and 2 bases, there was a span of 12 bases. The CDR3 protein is CASKHRGTYEQYF. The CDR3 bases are TGTGCCAGCAAGCACAGAGGTACCTACGAGCAGTACTTC.

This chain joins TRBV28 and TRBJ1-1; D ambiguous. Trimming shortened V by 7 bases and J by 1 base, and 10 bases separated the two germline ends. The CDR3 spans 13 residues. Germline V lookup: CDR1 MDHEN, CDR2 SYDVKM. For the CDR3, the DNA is TGTGCCAGCACTTCGCCGGGGAACACTGAAGCTTTCTTT. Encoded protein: CASTSPGNTEAFF.

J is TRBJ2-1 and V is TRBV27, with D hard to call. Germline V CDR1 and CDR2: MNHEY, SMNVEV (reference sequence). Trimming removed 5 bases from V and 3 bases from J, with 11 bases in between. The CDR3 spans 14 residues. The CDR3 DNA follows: TGTGCCAGCAGTGTCGCCGGGCACTACAATGAGCAGTTCTTC. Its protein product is CASSVAGHYNEQFF.

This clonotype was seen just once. The CDR3 protein is CASSRELTSHQPETQYF. CDR3 nucleotide sequence: TGTGCCAGCAGCCGAGAACTTACTAGTCATCAGCCAGAGACCCAGTACTTC. The J gene is TRBJ2-5, the V gene TRBV4-2; weak D call: TRBD2 (5 bases). The CDR3 consists of 17 residues. Germline CDR1 is LGHNA and CDR2 is YNFKEQ. V was cut by 4 bases and J by 4 bases, with 22 bases left in between.

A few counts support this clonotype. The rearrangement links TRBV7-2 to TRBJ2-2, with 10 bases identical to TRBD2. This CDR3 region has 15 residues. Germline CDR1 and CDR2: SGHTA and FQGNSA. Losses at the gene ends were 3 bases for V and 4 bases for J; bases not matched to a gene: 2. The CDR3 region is CASSLGLATTGELFF. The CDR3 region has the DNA TGTGCCAGCAGCTTGGGACTAGCGACCACCGGGGAGCTGTTTTTT.

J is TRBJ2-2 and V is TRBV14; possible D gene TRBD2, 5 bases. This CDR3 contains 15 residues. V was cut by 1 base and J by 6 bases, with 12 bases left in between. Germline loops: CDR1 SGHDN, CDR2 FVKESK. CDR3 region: CASSQALTEAGELFF. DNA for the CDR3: TGTGCCAGCAGCCAAGCCCTCACGGAGGCCGGGGAGCTGTTTTTT.

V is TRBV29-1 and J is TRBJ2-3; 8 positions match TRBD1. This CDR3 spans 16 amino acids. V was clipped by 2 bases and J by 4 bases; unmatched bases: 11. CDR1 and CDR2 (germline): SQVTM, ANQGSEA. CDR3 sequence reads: CSVERWDRPRADTQYF. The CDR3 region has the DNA TGCAGCGTTGAAAGATGGGACAGGCCAAGGGCAGATACGCAGTATTTT.

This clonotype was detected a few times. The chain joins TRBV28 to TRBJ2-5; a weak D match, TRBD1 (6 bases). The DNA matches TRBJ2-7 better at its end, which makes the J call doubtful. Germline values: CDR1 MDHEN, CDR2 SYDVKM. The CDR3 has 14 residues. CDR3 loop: CASSFTGPDYEQYF. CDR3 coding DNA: TGTGCCAGCAGTTTCACAGGGCCCGACTACGAGCAGTACTTC.

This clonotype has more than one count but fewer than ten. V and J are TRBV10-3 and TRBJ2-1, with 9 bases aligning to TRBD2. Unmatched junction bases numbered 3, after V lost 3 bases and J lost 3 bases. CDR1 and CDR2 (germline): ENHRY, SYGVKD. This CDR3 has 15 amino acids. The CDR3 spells CAISDGGRGYNEQFF. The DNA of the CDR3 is TGTGCCATCAGTGACGGCGGGAGGGGCTACAATGAGCAGTTCTTC.

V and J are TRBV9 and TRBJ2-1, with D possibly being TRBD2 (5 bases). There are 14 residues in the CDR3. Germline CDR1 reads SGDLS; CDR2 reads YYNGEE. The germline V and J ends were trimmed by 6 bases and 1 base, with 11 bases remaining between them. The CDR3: CASNKAESYNEQFF. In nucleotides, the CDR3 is TGTGCCAGCAATAAAGCGGAGTCCTACAATGAGCAGTTCTTC. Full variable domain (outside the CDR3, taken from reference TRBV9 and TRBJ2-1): DSGVTQTPKHLITATGQRVTLRCSPRSGDLSVYWYQQSLDQGLQFLIQYYNGEERAKGNILERFSAQQFPDLHSELNLSSLELGDSALYFCASNKAESYNEQFFGPGTRLTVL.

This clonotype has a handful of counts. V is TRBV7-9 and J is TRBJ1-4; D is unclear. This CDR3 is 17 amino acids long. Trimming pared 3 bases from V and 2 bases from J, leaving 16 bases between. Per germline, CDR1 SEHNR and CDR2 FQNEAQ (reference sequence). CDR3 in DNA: TGTGCCAGCAGCTTCTTCACTGGCCTGACGACTAATGAAAAACTGTTTTTT. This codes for CASSFFTGLTTNEKLFF.

This CDR3 is CASSLVGQGASTGELFF. CDR3 nucleotide sequence: TGCGCCAGCAGCTTGGTTGGTCAGGGGGCGAGCACCGGGGAGCTGTTTTTT. The V gene is TRBV5-1, the J gene TRBJ2-2; 8 nucleotides align to TRBD1. With 0 bases clipped from V and 4 bases from J, the junction kept 8 bases outside the gene matches. The CDR3 is 17 amino acids. The V gene's germline CDR1 is SGHRS and CDR2 YFSETQ.

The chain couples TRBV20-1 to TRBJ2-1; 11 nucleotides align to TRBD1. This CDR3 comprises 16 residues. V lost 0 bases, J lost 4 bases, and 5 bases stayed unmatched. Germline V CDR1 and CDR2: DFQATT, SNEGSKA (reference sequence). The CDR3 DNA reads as TGCAGTGCTAGAGATTTAGGACAGGGGGCTTACAATGAGCAGTTCTTC. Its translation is CSARDLGQGAYNEQFF.

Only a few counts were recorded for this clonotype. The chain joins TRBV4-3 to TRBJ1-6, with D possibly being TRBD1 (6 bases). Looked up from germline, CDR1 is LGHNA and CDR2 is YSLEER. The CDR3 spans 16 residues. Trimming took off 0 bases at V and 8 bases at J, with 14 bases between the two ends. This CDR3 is CASSQEKTGFYSPLHF. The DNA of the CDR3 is TGCGCCAGCAGCCAAGAGAAAACAGGGTTTTATTCACCCCTCCACTTT.

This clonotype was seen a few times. The chain's CDR3 is CASSLLQPLAAKNTGELFF. The CDR3 nucleotides are TGTGCCAGCAGTCTCCTACAGCCTCTAGCGGCTAAGAACACCGGGGAGCTGTTTTTT. The chain recombines TRBV27 with TRBJ2-2; TRBD2 aligns across 7 bases. The junction had 16 bases not matched to a gene; V was cut back by 5 bases and J by 1 base. CDR3 size: 19 residues. From germline, CDR1 is MNHEY and CDR2 SMNVEV (reference sequence).

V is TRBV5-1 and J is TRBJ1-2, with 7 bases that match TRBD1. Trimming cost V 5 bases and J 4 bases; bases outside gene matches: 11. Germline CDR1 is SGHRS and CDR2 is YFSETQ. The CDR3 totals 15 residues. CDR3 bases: TGCGCCAGCAGTGTGGGACAGCCGGAGGTCTATGGCTACACCTTC. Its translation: CASSVGQPEVYGYTF.